Below are 16 T cell receptor beta chains sequenced from a single sample in a study of shared clonotypes between healthy human individuals. Repertoires were generated with immunoSEQ multiplex PCR, while TCRdb's copy carries only in-frame clones and drops some. The sample carries roughly 300,000 clones, around 87% recorded once. Source material: memory CD8+ T cells sorted from blood. Stated subset: CD45RO+ cells pooled with CCR7-negative TemRA cells. Every receptor here comes from a man younger than 35 in good health.

V gene TRBV2 combines with J gene TRBJ1-6, with a weak D call TRBD1 (5 bases). Trimming removed 6 bases from V and 7 bases from J, with 16 bases in between. This CDR3 region has 15 residues. The germline gives CDR1 SNHLY, CDR2 FYNNEI. The CDR3 DNA reads as TGTGCCAGCAGGGTTGACAGCTACGAGAATTCACCCCTCCACTTT. Residues: CASRVDSYENSPLHF.

This clone was seen just once. This chain connects TRBV29-1 to TRBJ2-7; D is tentatively TRBD1 or TRBD2 (6 bases each). V gave up 4 bases and J gave up 2 bases, with 9 bases separating them. There are 12 residues in the CDR3. Germline values: CDR1 SQVTM, CDR2 ANQGSEA. In DNA form, the CDR3 reads TGCAGCGTTGTCCGGGGGCCCTACGAGCAGTACTTC. Residues: CSVVRGPYEQYF.

CDR3 sequence reads: CASSFQGLATYNEQFF. CDR3 in DNA: TGTGCCAGCAGCTTCCAGGGACTGGCCACCTACAATGAGCAGTTCTTC. The chain uses TRBV5-6 and TRBJ2-1; perhaps TRBD2 as D (6 bases). V shed 2 bases and J shed 2 bases, with 14 bases lying between them. CDR3 length equals 16 residues. Germline values: CDR1 SGHDT, CDR2 YYEEEE.

This clone showed up just once. The CDR3, as DNA: TGCGCCAGCAGTAGACTGCTCTCTGGGGCCAACGTCCTGACTTTC. It encodes CASSRLLSGANVLTF. V is TRBV10-2 and J is TRBJ2-6; D is uncertain. The CDR3 totals 15 residues. Trimming stripped 5 bases from V and 0 bases from J, with 8 bases between. The germline CDR1 and CDR2 sequences are WSHSY and SAAADI.

On this clone itself: A read error may account for a junction end that differs from germline. The same CDR3 can be traced to other DNA sequences in this sample. The chain carries TRBV27 and TRBJ1-2; D is unresolved. This CDR3 has 13 residues. Germline V lookup: CDR1 MNHEY, CDR2 SMNVEV (reference sequence). CDR3 in DNA: TGTGCCAGCAGTTTATCGGGTAACTATGGCTATACCTTC. The encoded protein is CASSLSGNYGYTF.

The chain employs TRBV5-1 and TRBJ2-7; 11 nucleotides line up with TRBD1. Germline CDR1 reads SGHRS; CDR2 reads YFSETQ. The CDR3 sequence is 16 residues long. The ends lost 4 bases at V and 5 bases at J; junction bases unmatched: 11. The DNA for the CDR3 is TGCGCCAGCAGCCCTTCGGACAGGGGGCTTCTCGACGAGCAGTACTTC. It encodes CASSPSDRGLLDEQYF.

This clone appeared a single time. The chain is built from TRBV4-1 and TRBJ2-2; a possible D gene is TRBD2 (6 bases). Germline CDR1 reads MGHRA; CDR2 reads YSYEKL. V lost 1 base, J lost 0 bases, and 12 bases lay in between. The CDR3 length is 17 residues. CDR3 nucleotide sequence: TGCGCCAGCAGCCAAGTGCCTAGCGCCGCGAACACCGGGGAGCTGTTTTTT. It is translated as CASSQVPSAANTGELFF.

The genes are TRBV12-5 and TRBJ2-3, with D perhaps matching TRBD1 or TRBD2 (5 bases each). The V and J ends lost 4 bases and 0 bases respectively, with 8 bases between them. The germline V gene has CDR1 LGHNT and CDR2 FRNRAP. There are 14 residues in the CDR3. As DNA, the CDR3 is TGTGCTAGTGGTTGGGGGTTTAGCACAGATACGCAGTATTTT. It codes for CASGWGFSTDTQYF.

This clone was seen more than once but under ten times. The rearrangement links TRBV27 to TRBJ2-3, with 11 bases identical to TRBD2. The germline gives CDR1 MNHEY, CDR2 SMNVEV (reference sequence). Trimming at V came to 5 bases and at J to 1 base, leaving 14 bases not matched to a gene. The CDR3 has 19 residues. CDR3 sequence (DNA): TGTGCCAGCAGTCGCAGACTAGCGGGATACAACGGTGGCACAGATACGCAGTATTTT. Its protein is CASSRRLAGYNGGTDTQYF.

This chain connects TRBV5-1 to TRBJ2-1; 9 bases map to TRBD2. The CDR3 length is 15 residues. The ends lost 4 bases at V and 3 bases at J; junction bases unmatched: 5. Germline values: CDR1 SGHRS, CDR2 YFSETQ. The CDR3 DNA reads TGCGCCAGCAGCCCCTATAGCGGGGGCTACAATGAGCAGTTCTTC. It is translated as CASSPYSGGYNEQFF.

V and J are TRBV5-4 and TRBJ2-7; possibly TRBD1 or TRBD2 for D (6 bases each). CDR3 length: 14 amino acids. Germline CDR1 is SGHNT and CDR2 is YYREEE (reference sequence). The V end was cut by 0 bases, the J end by 2 bases, with 9 bases between. CDR3 region: CASSLEGGPYEQYF. Here the CDR3 DNA reads TGTGCCAGCAGCTTGGAGGGGGGCCCCTACGAGCAGTACTTC.

The CDR3 reads CASSYSIGGLQETQYF. The CDR3 DNA follows: TGTGCCAGCAGTTACTCGATTGGAGGGCTGCAAGAGACCCAGTACTTC. J is TRBJ2-5 and V is TRBV6-5, with a possible D match to TRBD2 (6 bases). Germline V gene data show CDR1 as MNHEY and CDR2 as SVGAGI. The CDR3 has 16 amino acids. Trimming left V 0 bases short and J 2 bases short, with 13 bases between.

V and J are TRBV14 and TRBJ2-1, with 11 bases identical to TRBD2. The CDR3 totals 16 residues. V trimming: 6 bases; J trimming: 3 bases; junction bases outside the gene matches: 7. In germline, CDR1 is SGHDN, CDR2 FVKESK. The CDR3 DNA is TGTGCCAGCAGTCCAAGACTAGCGGGGTACTACAATGAGCAGTTCTTC. Translating it yields CASSPRLAGYYNEQFF. Combining the CDR3 with reference TRBV14 and TRBJ2-1 gives the whole variable domain EAGVTQFPSHSVIEKGQTVTLRCDPISGHDNLYWYRRVMGKEIKFLLHFVKESKQDESGMPNNRFLAERTGGTYSTLKVQPAELEDSGVYFCASSPRLAGYYNEQFFGPGTRLTVL.

V is TRBV28 and J is TRBJ1-5; D call uncertain. The CDR3 is made up of 16 amino acids. Germline values: CDR1 MDHEN, CDR2 SYDVKM. V was trimmed by 2 bases and J by 3 bases, leaving 14 bases between them. The CDR3 sequence is CASSLLSGGINQPQHF. The DNA for the CDR3 is TGTGCCAGCAGTTTACTATCCGGCGGGATCAATCAGCCCCAGCATTTT.

The genes are TRBV15 and TRBJ2-7, with D possibly TRBD1 on 6 matching bases. The germline V and J ends were trimmed by 0 bases and 2 bases, with 8 bases remaining between them. The CDR3 loop spans 14 amino acids. Germline V gene lookup returns CDR1 LNHNV and CDR2 YYDKDF (reference sequence). CDR3: CATSRDPGAYEQYF. The CDR3 DNA is TGTGCCACCAGCAGAGATCCAGGGGCCTACGAGCAGTACTTC.

This sequence joins TRBV9 and TRBJ1-1; D is unresolved. The CDR3 covers 14 residues. The germline V gene encodes CDR1 SGDLS and CDR2 YYNGEE. The V and J ends lost 3 bases and 3 bases respectively, with 12 bases between them. The CDR3 bases are TGTGCCAGCAGCGGACCGTTAGAGGACACTGAAGCTTTCTTT. It encodes CASSGPLEDTEAFF.